The TCR beta chain under discussion was sequenced for a study of shared clonotypes between healthy human individuals. Study conclusions and caveats: A few donors had approximately 4.6% of their naive CD4 clonotypes in common. Shared clonotypes across all four donors exceeded non-shared ones in generation probability.

Concerning this clone itself: What it binds is not known.

Evenly divided among several immunoSEQ plates was the genomic DNA of each subset. Clones were read by immunoSEQ multiplex PCR, and TCRdb kept only the in-frame ones, dropping some. The sample lists 400,000 to 600,000 clones; approximately 94% were seen once. Germline CDR1 MNHEY, CDR2 SMNVEV (reference sequence). This CDR3 region has 14 residues. Trimming cost V 6 bases and J 2 bases; bases outside gene matches: 6. The sequence was obtained from a woman between 25 and 40 years old in good health. This chain joins TRBV27 and TRBJ2-7; 8 nucleotides align to TRBD2. The specimen was naive CD4+ T cells sorted from blood. Documented subset: CD45RA+ positively selected. The chain's CDR3 is CASRKRESAYEQYF. The CDR3 bases are TGTGCCAGCAGGAAGCGGGAGTCGGCCTACGAGCAGTACTTC.